The source of this TCR beta chain is a study of cytomegalovirus exposure and HLA in healthy donors. Across the whole study: Genotyping showed around 80% of fewer than 500 donors falling in the Caucasian-associated ancestry cluster. Study-wide results and caveats: It was 160 or so TCR beta chains that were listed as cytomegalovirus-associated. A few CMV-associated chains were confirmed in vitro to be specific for CMV antigens. In a later analysis, approximately 15,000 TCR beta sequences were associated with HLA alleles at 0.05 false discovery rate.

13 Jbeta primers and 60 Vbeta primers were used for the PCR. Produced via immunoSEQ multiplex PCR; TCRdb's table is partial and in-frame only. The sample includes 200,000 to 250,000 clones, 70% to 85% of them seen just once. The CDR3 runs 14 residues. With V trimmed by 1 base and J by 9 bases, 2 bases remained unmatched. In germline, CDR1 is SGHAT, CDR2 FQNNGV. Concerning this clone: Its antigen is unidentified. Other DNA sequences in the sample encode the same CDR3.

This sequence was found in a woman in her 40s in good health and CMV-seronegative. The sample was PBMCs. The chain joins TRBV11-2 to TRBJ1-6, with 8 bases fitting TRBD1. The CDR3 loop reads CASSLGQGSSPLHF. CDR3 coding DNA: TGTGCCAGCAGCTTAGGACAGGGGAGTTCACCCCTCCACTTT.